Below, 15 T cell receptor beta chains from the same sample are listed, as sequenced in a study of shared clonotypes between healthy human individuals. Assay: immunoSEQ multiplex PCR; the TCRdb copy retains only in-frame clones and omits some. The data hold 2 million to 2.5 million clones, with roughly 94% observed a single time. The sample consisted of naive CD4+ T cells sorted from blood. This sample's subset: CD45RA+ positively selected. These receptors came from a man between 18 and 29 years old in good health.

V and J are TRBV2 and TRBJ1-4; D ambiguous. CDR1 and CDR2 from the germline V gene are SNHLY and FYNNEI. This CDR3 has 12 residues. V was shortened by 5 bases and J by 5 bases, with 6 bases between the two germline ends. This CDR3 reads CASSRENEKLFF. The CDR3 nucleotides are TGTGCCAGCAGTCGGGAGAATGAAAAACTGTTTTTT.

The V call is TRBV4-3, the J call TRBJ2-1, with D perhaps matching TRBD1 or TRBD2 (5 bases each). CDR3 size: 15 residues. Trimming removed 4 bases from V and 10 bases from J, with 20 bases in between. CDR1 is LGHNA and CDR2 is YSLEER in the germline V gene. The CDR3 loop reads CASSPSWGVAGEQFF. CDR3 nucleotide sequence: TGCGCCAGCAGCCCTAGCTGGGGAGTGGCAGGGGAGCAGTTCTTC.

CDR3 loop: CASSESKLANNEQFF. The CDR3, as DNA: TGCGCCAGCAGTGAGTCTAAACTAGCGAACAATGAGCAGTTCTTC. This chain links TRBV10-1 with TRBJ2-1; 7 nucleotides line up with TRBD2. In germline, CDR1 is WNHNN, CDR2 SYGVQD (reference sequence). The CDR3 totals 15 residues. With V trimmed by 0 bases and J by 5 bases, 4 bases remained unmatched.

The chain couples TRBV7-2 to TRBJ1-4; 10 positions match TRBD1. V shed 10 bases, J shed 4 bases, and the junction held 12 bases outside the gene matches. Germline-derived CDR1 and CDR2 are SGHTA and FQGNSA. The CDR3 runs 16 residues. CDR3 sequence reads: CANIPWGQGFNEKLFF. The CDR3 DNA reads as TGTGCCAATATACCGTGGGGACAGGGGTTTAATGAAAAACTGTTTTTT.

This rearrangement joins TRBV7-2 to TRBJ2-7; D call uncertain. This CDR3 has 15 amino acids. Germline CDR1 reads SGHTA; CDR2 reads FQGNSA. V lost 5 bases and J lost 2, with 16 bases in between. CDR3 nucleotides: TGTGCCAGCAGCAAAGAACGGACCACGACCTACGAGCAGTACTTC. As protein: CASSKERTTTYEQYF.

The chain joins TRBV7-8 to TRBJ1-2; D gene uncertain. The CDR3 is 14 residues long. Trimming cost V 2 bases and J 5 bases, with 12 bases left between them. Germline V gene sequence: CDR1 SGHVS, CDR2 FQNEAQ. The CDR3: CASSLIAGPYGYTF. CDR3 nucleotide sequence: TGTGCCAGCAGCTTAATCGCCGGACCTTATGGCTACACCTTC.

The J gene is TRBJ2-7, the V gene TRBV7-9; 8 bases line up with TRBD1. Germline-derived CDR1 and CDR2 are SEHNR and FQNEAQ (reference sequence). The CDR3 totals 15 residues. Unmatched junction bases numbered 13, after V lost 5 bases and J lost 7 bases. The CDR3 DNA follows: TGTGCCAGCAGCCCTACGGGACAGGCATCTTTGGAGCAGTACTTC. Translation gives CASSPTGQASLEQYF.

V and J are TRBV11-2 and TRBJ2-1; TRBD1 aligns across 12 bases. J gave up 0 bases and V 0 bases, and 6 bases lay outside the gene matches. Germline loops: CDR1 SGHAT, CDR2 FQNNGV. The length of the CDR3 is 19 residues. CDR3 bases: TGTGCCAGCAGCTTAGATGGGACAGGGGGCTTTAGCTCCTACAATGAGCAGTTCTTC. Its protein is CASSLDGTGGFSSYNEQFF.

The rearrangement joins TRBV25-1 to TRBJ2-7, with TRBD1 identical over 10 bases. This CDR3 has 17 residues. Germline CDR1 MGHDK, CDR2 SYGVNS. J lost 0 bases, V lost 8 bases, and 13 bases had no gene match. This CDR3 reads CASGAAKGQGSSYEQYF. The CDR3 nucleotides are TGTGCCAGCGGAGCGGCCAAGGGACAGGGGAGCTCCTACGAGCAGTACTTC.

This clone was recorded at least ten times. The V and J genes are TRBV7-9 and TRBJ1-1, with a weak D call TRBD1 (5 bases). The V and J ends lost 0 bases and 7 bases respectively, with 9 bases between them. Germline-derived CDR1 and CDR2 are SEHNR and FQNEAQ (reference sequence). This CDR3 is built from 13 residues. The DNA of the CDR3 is TGTGCCAGCAGCTTAGCAGGGGCGGGTGAAGCTTTCTTT. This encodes CASSLAGAGEAFF.

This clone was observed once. This CDR3 is CASSLRTSGRHNEQFF. CDR3 nucleotide sequence: TGTGCCAGCAGCCTTAGGACTAGCGGGAGGCACAATGAGCAGTTCTTC. The chain carries TRBV5-4 and TRBJ2-1, with 14 bases fitting TRBD2. Per germline, CDR1 SGHNT and CDR2 YYREEE (reference sequence). CDR3 size: 16 residues. The V gene end was trimmed by 4 bases and the J gene end by 5 bases; junction bases not matched to a gene: 5.

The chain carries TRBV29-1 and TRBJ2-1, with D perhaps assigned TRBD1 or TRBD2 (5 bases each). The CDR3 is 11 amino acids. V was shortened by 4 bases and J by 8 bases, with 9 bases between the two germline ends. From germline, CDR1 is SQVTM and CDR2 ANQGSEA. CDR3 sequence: CSVAGSDEQFF. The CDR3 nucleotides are TGCAGCGTTGCAGGGAGCGATGAGCAGTTCTTC.

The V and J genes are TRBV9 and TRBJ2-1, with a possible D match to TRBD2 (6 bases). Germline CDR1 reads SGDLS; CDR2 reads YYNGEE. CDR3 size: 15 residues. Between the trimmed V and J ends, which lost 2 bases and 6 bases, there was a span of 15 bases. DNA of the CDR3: TGTGCCAGCAGCGTCTCTCGGGACTCTCTCAATGAGCAGTTCTTC. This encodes CASSVSRDSLNEQFF.

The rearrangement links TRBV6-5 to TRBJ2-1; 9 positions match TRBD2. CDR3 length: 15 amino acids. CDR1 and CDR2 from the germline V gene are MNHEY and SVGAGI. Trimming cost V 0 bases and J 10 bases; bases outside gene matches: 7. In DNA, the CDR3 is TGTGCCAGCAGTTACTCTGGCGGGAGGGCTGGAGAGCAGTTCTTC. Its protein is CASSYSGGRAGEQFF.

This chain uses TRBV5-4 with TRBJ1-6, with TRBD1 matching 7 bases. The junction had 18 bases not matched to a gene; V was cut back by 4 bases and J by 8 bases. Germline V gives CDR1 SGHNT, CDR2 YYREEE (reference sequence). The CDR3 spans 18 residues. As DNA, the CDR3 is TGTGCCAGCAGCGATCTCCTTGACGACAGGGTGAGACATTCACCCCTCCACTTT. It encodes CASSDLLDDRVRHSPLHF.